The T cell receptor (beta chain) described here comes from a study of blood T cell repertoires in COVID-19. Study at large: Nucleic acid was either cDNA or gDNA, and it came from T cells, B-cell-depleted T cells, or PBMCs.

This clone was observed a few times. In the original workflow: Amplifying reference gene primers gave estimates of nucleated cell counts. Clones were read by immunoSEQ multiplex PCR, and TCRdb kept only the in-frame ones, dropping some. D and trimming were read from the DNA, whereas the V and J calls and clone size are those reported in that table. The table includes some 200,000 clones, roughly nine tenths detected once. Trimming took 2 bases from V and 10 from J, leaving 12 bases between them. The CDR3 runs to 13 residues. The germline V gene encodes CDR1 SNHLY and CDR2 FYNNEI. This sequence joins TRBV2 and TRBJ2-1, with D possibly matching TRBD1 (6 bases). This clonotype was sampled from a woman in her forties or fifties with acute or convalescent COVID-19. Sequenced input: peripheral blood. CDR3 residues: CASSELGAGEQFF. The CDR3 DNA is TGTGCCAGCAGTGAATTGGGGGCAGGGGAGCAGTTCTTC.